This paragraph covers one T cell receptor beta chain sequence. An input of about 0.5 to 1 ug of RNA was subjected to reverse transcription using random hexamers. TCRdb fed the immunoSEQ multiplex PCR reads into MiXCR, producing one record per CDR3 protein. Among 120,000 or so distinct CDR3 sequences listed, around 94% were seen once. Germline V gives CDR1 MGHRA, CDR2 YSYEKL. Trimming removed 0 bases from V and 3 bases from J, with 12 bases in between. CDR3 length: 15 residues. This sample is drawn from a study of CD8 T cells in Susac syndrome. The sequence derives from a human donor with Susac syndrome. Sequenced: CD8+ T cells from PBMCs. The chain combines TRBV4-1 with TRBJ2-7; D remains ambiguous. CDR3 sequence: CASSQDPSRNYEQYF. The CDR3 DNA follows: TGCGCCAGCAGCCAAGATCCATCCAGAAACTACGAGCAGTACTTC.